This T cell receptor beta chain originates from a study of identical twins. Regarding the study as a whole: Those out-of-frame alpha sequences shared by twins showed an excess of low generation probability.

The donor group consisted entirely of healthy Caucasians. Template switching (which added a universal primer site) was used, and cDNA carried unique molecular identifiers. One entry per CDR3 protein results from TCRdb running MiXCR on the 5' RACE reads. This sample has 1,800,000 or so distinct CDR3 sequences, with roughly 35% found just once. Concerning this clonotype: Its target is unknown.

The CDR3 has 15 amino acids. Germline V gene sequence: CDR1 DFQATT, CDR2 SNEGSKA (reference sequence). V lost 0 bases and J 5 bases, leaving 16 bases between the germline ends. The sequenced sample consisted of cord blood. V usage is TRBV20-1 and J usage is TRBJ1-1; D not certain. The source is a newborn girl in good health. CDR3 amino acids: CSARDPQRPGTEAFF. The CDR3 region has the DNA TGCAGTGCTAGAGATCCCCAGCGCCCCGGGACTGAAGCTTTCTTT.